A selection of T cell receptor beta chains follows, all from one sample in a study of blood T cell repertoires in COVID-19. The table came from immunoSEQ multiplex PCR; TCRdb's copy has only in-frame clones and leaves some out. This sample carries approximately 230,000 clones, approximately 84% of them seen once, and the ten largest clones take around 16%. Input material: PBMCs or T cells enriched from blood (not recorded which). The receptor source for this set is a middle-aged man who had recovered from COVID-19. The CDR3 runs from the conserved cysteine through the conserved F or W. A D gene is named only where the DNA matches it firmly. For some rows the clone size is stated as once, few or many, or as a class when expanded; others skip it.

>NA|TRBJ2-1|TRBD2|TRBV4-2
TGTGCCAGCAGCCAAGTAGCGGGGGCCTCTAATGAGCAGTTCTTC
CASSQVAGASNEQFF
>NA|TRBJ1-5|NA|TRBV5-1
TGCGCCAGCAGACAGGGTAGAGGAGGTCAGCCCCAGCATTTT
CASRQGRGGQPQHF
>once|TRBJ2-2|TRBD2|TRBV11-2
TGTGCCAGCAGCTTAGATCTTCTAGCGGGGTACACCGGGGAGCTGTTTTTT
CASSLDLLAGYTGELFF
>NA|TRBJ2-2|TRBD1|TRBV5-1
TGCGCCAGCAGCGTGGGACAGGGGGTCGGGGAGCTGTTTTTT
CASSVGQGVGELFF
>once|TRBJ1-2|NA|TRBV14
TGTGCCAGCAGCCAAGTCTTGCGGTTCGGCTACACCTTC
CASSQVLRFGYTF
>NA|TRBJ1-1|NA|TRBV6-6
TGTGCCAGCAGTTACTCGAAAGGGACTGGCACTGAAGCTTTCTTT
CASSYSKGTGTEAFF
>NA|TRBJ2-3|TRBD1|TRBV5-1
TGCGCCAGCAGTCGTGCTAGGACAGGGGAGGGCTACGGCACAGATACGCAGTATTTT
CASSRARTGEGYGTDTQYF
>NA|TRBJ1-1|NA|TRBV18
TGTGCCAGCTCACGACAAGAGAACACTGAAGCTTTCTTT
CASSRQENTEAFF
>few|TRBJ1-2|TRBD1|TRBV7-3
TGTGCCAGCAGCTTAGGACAGGGGTATGGCTACACCTTC
CASSLGQGYGYTF
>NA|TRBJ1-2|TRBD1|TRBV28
TGTGCCATTTCCCGCGACAGGGTTTACACCTTC
CAISRDRVYTF
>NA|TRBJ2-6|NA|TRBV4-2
TGTGCCAGCAGCCAAGGAGGGGGCTCTGGGGCCAACGTCCTGACTTTC
CASSQGGGSGANVLTF
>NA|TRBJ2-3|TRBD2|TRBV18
TGTGCCAGCTCATTTCTAGCGGGGGACACAGATACGCAGTATTTT
CASSFLAGDTDTQYF
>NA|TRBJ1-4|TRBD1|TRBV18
TGTGCCAGCTCACCACCGGGACAGGATAGACTGTTTTTT
CASSPPGQDRLFF
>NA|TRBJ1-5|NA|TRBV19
TGTGCCACAGGGTGGGCCAATCAGCCCCAGCATTTT
CATGWANQPQHF
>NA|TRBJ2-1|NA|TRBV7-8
TGTGCCAGCAGCTTAGCGCGCCCTAGCTCCTACAATGAGCAGTTCTTC
CASSLARPSSYNEQFF
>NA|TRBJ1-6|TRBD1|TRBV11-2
TGTGCCAGCAGCTCGGGACAGGACTTTACTTCACCCCTCCACTTT
CASSSGQDFTSPLHF
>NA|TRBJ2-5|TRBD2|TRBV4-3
TGCGCCAGCAGCCAAGACGCGAGCGGGGGGCGAGGGGAGACCCAGTACTTC
CASSQDASGGRGETQYF
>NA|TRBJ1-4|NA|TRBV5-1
TGCGCCAGCAGCTTGGTTCACGGGGGGAATGAAAAACTGTTTTTT
CASSLVHGGNEKLFF
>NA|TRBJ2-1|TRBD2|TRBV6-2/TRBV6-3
TGTGCCAGCAGTCTAGCGGGGTTCTACAATGAGCAGTTCTTC
CASSLAGFYNEQFF
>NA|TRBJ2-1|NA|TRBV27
TGTGCCAGCAGGATTAAACAGGGATATCCTTACAATGAGCAGTTCTTC
CASRIKQGYPYNEQFF